This T cell receptor beta chain was found in a study of CD8+ T cells in alopecia areata. RNA was extracted and reverse transcribed into cDNA as the sequencing template. TCRdb keeps only in-frame clones here, not all; method: immunoSEQ multiplex PCR. The data show roughly 190,000 clones, with approximately 56% seen just once and 3% to 3.5% held by the top ten. As to this clone: One junction end disagrees with the germline gene, perhaps due to a read error.

Treatment noted: oral pan-JAK inhibitor, 5-10 mg twice daily. The CDR3 has 12 amino acids. Germline V gene lookup returns CDR1 SQVTM and CDR2 ANQGSEA. The J gene is TRBJ2-5, the V gene TRBV29-1; D gene uncertain. The source is a human donor with alopecia areata. Sequencing was performed on CD4+ T cells sorted from blood, taken at week 4, from a patient treated with tofacitinib. CDR3 residues: CSVQDGQETQYF. Written as DNA, the CDR3 is TGCAGCGTTCAAGACGGGCAAGAGACCCAGTACTTC.